The 6 T cell receptor beta chains below all came from one sample that was sequenced in a study of Graves' ophthalmopathy and Graves' hyperthyroidism. The sequenced template was RNA, covering the TCR beta CDR3 region. A first-round RT-PCR used HTBI primers, followed by a second-round multiplex PCR. TCRdb analysed the multiplex PCR reads with MiXCR anew, one entry per CDR3 protein. In the table there are 300,000 to 500,000 distinct CDR3 sequences, 15% of which are singletons. The sequenced material came from peripheral blood. These receptors all stem from a woman aged 18-29 years with stable Graves' hyperthyroidism.

This clonotype turned up a few times. The chain uses TRBV20-1 and TRBJ2-2; 9 bases line up with TRBD1. Trimming removed 5 bases from V and 7 bases from J; junction bases left unmatched: 11. The germline V gene has CDR1 DFQATT and CDR2 SNEGSKA (reference sequence). The CDR3 covers 15 residues. The CDR3 here is CSARAGQGIGGELFF. The CDR3 region has the DNA TGCAGTGCTCGAGCGGGACAGGGTATCGGCGGGGAGCTGTTTTTT.

This clonotype was found many times. This chain joins TRBV20-1 and TRBJ1-6, with D possibly TRBD1 on 5 matching bases. Trimming took off 3 bases at V and 7 bases at J, with 19 bases between the two ends. Germline CDR1 DFQATT, CDR2 SNEGSKA (reference sequence). This CDR3 comprises 16 residues. The CDR3 here is CSASGPMGQSNSPLHF. CDR3 sequence (DNA): TGCAGTGCTAGTGGTCCGATGGGGCAGAGCAATTCACCCCTCCACTTT.

The sample holds many counts of this clonotype. This chain connects TRBV14 to TRBJ2-2; 9 bases are shared with TRBD1. Germline CDR1 and CDR2: SGHDN and FVKESK. CDR3 length: 22 residues. Germline trimming cut 6 bases from V and 0 bases from J; bases unmatched to any gene: 23. CDR3 DNA: TGTGCCAGCAGACAACTAATAACCTTTAGTACGGACAGGGGAACGAACACCGGGGAGCTGTTTTTT. Residues: CASRQLITFSTDRGTNTGELFF.

The chain uses TRBV12-3 or TRBV12-4 and TRBJ1-3; D gene unclear. V was shortened by 5 bases and J by 4 bases, with 18 bases between the two germline ends. CDR3 size: 16 residues. Here the CDR3 DNA reads TGTGCCAGCAGTGACCCGTTCAAGGGTGGAGGAAACACCATATATTTT. It encodes CASSDPFKGGGNTIYF.

The rearrangement uses TRBV19 and TRBJ1-1; D call uncertain. V was clipped by 4 bases and J by 4 bases, with 13 bases between them. CDR1 LNHDA and CDR2 SQIVND come from the germline V gene (reference sequence). The CDR3 spans 14 residues. In DNA form, the CDR3 reads TGTGCCAGTAGTACAACCCCAGGAGGCACTGAAGCTTTCTTT. Translated, it gives CASSTTPGGTEAFF.

The V and J genes are TRBV6-1 and TRBJ2-2; D not certain. The CDR3 contains 15 residues. Looked up from germline, CDR1 is MNHNS and CDR2 is SASEGT. Trimming stripped 0 bases from V and 3 bases from J, with 8 bases between. The CDR3 DNA sequence: TGTGCCAGCAGTGAAGCATATGGATACACCGGGGAGCTGTTTTTT. This encodes CASSEAYGYTGELFF.